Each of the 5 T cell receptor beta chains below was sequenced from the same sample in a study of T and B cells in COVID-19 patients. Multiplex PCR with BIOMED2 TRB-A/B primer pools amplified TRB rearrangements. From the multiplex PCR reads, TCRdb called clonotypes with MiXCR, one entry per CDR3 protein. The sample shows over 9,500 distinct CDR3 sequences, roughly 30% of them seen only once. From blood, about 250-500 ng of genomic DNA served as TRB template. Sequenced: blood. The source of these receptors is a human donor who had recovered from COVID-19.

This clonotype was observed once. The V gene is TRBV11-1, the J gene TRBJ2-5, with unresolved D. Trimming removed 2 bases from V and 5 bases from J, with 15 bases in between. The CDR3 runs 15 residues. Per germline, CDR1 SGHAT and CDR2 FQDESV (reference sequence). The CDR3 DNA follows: TGTGCCAGCAGCTTAAGCGCCCTGGAGTCGGAGACCCAGTACTTC. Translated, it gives CASSLSALESETQYF.

The DNA for the CDR3 is TGTGCCAGCAGCTTGCTACAGAATAGCAATCAGCCCCAGCATTTT. Its protein is CASSLLQNSNQPQHF. This chain joins TRBV5-6 and TRBJ1-5; D remains unclear. The CDR3 consists of 15 residues. The germline V gene has CDR1 SGHDT and CDR2 YYEEEE. The germline V and J ends were trimmed by 1 base and 0 bases, with 8 bases remaining between them.

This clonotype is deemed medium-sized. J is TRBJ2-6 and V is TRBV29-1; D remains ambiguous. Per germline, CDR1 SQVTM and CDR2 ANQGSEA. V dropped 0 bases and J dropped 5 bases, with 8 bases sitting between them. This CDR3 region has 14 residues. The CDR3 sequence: CSVEETERANVLTF. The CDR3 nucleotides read TGCAGCGTTGAAGAGACGGAACGGGCCAACGTCCTGACTTTC.

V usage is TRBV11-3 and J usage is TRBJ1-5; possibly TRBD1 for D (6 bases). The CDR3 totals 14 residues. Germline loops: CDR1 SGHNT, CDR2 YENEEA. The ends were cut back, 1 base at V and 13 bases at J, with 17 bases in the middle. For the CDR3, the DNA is TGTGCCAGCAGCTTAGGAGTACAGGGCCTCCGGCAGCATTTT. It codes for CASSLGVQGLRQHF.

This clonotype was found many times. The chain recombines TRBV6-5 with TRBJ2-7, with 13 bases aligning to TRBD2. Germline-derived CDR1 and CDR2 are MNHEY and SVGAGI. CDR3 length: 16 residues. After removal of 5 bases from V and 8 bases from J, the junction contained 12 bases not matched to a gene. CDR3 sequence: CASSSDPGTSGTQQYF. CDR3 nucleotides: TGTGCCAGCAGTAGCGACCCCGGGACTAGCGGGACACAGCAGTACTTC.